The clone carrying this T cell receptor beta chain was found once. This CDR3 comprises 11 residues. V was pared by 4 bases and J by 14 bases, with 6 bases of the junction left unmatched. CDR1 is KGHSH, CDR2 LQKENI, per germline. Sequenced by immunoSEQ multiplex PCR; TCRdb stores in-frame clones only, minus some. This table has around 70,000 clones, 90% to 95% appearing once. This entry comes from a study of blood T cell repertoires in COVID-19. Sequenced input: peripheral blood. The sequence was collected from a human donor in a cohort sampled during active COVID-19. The J gene is TRBJ2-5, the V gene TRBV18; 8 nucleotides match TRBD1. The CDR3 loop reads CASSLRTGFYF. The CDR3 DNA reads as TGTGCCAGCTCACTCCGGACAGGGTTTTACTTC.